This record covers a single T cell receptor beta chain. Its antigen remains undetermined. No quality values exist for individual bases; no much larger clone is one base distant. Each collaborating institution followed its own protocols to collect whole blood in K2EDTA tubes. For TCRbeta analysis, collaborator samples were shipped as frozen whole blood, as isolated PBMCs, or as DNA extracted from either sample type. This record comes from a study of blood T cell repertoires in COVID-19 (TCRdb year 2020). Regarding the complete study: Collaborator samples came from the United States, Italy and Spain and covered acute and convalescent phases of COVID-19. The prospective study material was composed of cDNA or gDNA derived from T cells, B-cell-depleted T cells, or PBMCs. Deeply sampled blood TCRbeta repertoires from subjects exposed to, actively infected with, or recovered from COVID-19 were included in the dataset. The repertoires were made available in a free public database intended to serve as a resource for research on the immune response to SARS-CoV-2. Samples came from the ongoing ImmuneRACE study (first 160 participants) plus 1,254 subjects from 6 global collaborators. Sample metadata almost always included a de-identified subject ID, COVID-19 status, age in years and sex. HLA class I and class II types, where available, came from metadata supplied by the sample provider rather than from assay-based typing.

General conclusions and limits of the study: How much clinical and demographic metadata was included differed by source and by participant, and the metadata was provided uncurated.

V is pruned by 3 bases and J by 12 bases, leaving 9 bases of the junction without a gene match. The CDR3 has 12 amino acids, counting the end cysteine and phenylalanine. Solely the CDR3 DNA is kept, with 36 bases framed from the first base. The germline V gene (reference sequence) yields GTSNPN for CDR1 and SVGIG for CDR2. TCRbeta CDR3 regions were amplified from genomic DNA using the immunoSEQ Assay, a bias-controlled multiplex PCR. Per the source publication's procedure: The number of nucleated cells in each sample was estimated from the amplification of reference gene primers within the assay. To quantify the absolute abundance of each unique TCRbeta CDR3 rearrangement, sequence reads were collapsed and filtered. For each sample, productive Simpson clonality was calculated as the square root of Simpson's diversity index over productive rearrangements. TCRdb holds this immuneACCESS table with in-frame rearrangements only. Some clones are missing; in checked studies, unresolved V genes explain under half, and the rest has no known cause. That table is the source of V, J and clone size, and D and trimming were worked out from the DNA. This sample comprises some 49,000 clones, approximately 82% of them detected only once. The ten largest clonotypes hold 10% to 15% of the sample.

Sequencing input: peripheral blood. The sequence links TRBV30 to TRBJ2-7; 9 nucleotides in the junction match TRBD2. The receptor was derived from a human donor in a cohort sampled during active COVID-19. The CDR3 loop reads CAWRSLGLALYF. The DNA sequence is as follows: TGTGCCTGGAGGAGTCTGGGACTAGCTCTGTACTTC.